This T cell receptor (beta chain) was profiled in a study of OX40 agonist ivuxolimab in advanced cancers. The study, taken as a whole, reports: In CD8+ T cells, expanded clones were on average more numerous than in CD4+.

In the case of this clone: No antigen is known for it.

Patients were excluded for autoimmune disease history or systemic immunosuppression. The repertoire was sequenced with immunoSEQ multiplex PCR; TCRdb's copy has only in-frame clones and lacks some. The profile shows 95,000 to 100,000 clones, 70% to 85% of them singletons. Germline CDR1 LNHDA, CDR2 SQIVND (reference sequence). CDR3 length: 13 residues. Germline trimming cut 5 bases from V and 10 bases from J; bases unmatched to any gene: 5. This TCR was sampled from an adult with an advanced solid tumor such as melanoma, head and neck, liver or kidney cancer. The V and J genes are TRBV19 and TRBJ1-6; TRBD1 matches at 7 bases. The sample was CD4+ or CD8+ T cells sorted from blood, taken in a trial of the OX40 agonist ivuxolimab. DNA of the CDR3: TGTGCCAGTAGTCTAGGGGGCGACTCACCCCTCCACTTT. This codes for CASSLGGDSPLHF.